This TCR beta chain was documented in a study of vaccination effects on CD4 cells after COVID-19. Sequencing was performed with immunoSEQ multiplex PCR; in TCRdb, only in-frame clones are kept and a portion is missing. The sample yields about 46,000 clones, about four fifths seen once. A word on this clone: The antigen is undetermined.

Cultured cells yielded isolated CD4+ T cells after 10 days. The person's infection with SARS-CoV-2, confirmed by PCR, took place between March and December 2020. Two-dose BNT162b2 or mRNA-1273 vaccination was given to participants. This TCR was sampled from a human donor who had a prior SARS-CoV-2 infection. Material: CD4+ T cells from PBMCs cultured without peptide, obtained after COVID-19 vaccination.

The CDR3 DNA reads as TGTGCCAGCAGCCATGATGCAGGGGAAAGCTCCTACGAGCAGTACTTC. Encoded protein: CASSHDAGESSYEQYF. The chain is built from TRBV4-2 and TRBJ2-7, with D possibly TRBD1 on 6 matching bases. The germline CDR1 and CDR2 sequences are LGHNA and YNFKEQ. The CDR3 has 16 amino acids. V lost 3 bases, J lost 0 bases, and 15 bases lay in between.